The clone carrying this TCR beta chain was observed a handful of times. The target antigen is unknown. The CDR3 runs to 15 residues. V was clipped by 4 bases and J by 4 bases; unmatched bases: 4. Germline assignment: CDR1 LNHDA and CDR2 SQIVND (reference sequence). Both 60 Vbeta primers and 13 Jbeta primers went into the PCR. Measured with immunoSEQ multiplex PCR; TCRdb has only the in-frame clones, and not every one. The sample includes approximately 100,000 clones, approximately 80% of them seen just once. The data were taken from a study of cytomegalovirus exposure and HLA in healthy donors. The study's findings and limits: It was reportedly the case that the classifier diagnosed cytomegalovirus status with high specificity and sensitivity. With later analysis, a missense DCLRE1C variant became linked to TCR beta V- and J-gene trimming.

The chain employs TRBV19 and TRBJ1-5, with 10 nucleotides matching TRBD1. The receptor comes from a woman between 40 and 55 years old in good health and CMV-seropositive. Sequenced material: PBMCs. The CDR3 nucleotides are TGTGCCAGTAGTAGGGGACAGGGGAAGAATCAGCCCCAGCATTTT. Its translation is CASSRGQGKNQPQHF. The whole variable domain, remainder taken from reference TRBV19 and TRBJ1-5, is DGGITQSPKYLFRKEGQNVTLSCEQNLNHDAMYWYRQDPGQGLRLIYYSQIVNDFQKGDIAEGYSVSREKKESFPLTVTSAQKNPTAFYLCASSRGQGKNQPQHFGDGTRLSIL.